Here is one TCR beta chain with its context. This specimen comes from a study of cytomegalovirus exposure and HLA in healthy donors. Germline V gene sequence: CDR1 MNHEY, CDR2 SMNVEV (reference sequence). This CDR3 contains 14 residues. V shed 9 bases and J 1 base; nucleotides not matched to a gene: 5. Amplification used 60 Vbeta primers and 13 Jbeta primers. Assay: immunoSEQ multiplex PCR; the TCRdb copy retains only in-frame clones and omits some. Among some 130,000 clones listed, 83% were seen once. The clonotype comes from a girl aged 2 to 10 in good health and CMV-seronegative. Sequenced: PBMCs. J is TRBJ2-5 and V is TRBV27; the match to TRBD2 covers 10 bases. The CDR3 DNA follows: TGTGCCAGTCGGGGACTAGCGTTCCAAGAGACCCAGTACTTC. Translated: CASRGLAFQETQYF.